Listed here is a single T cell receptor beta chain. Its specificity is unknown. Germline and genes: mouse. The read falls 1 residue short of the CDR3 end, and the missing part is taken from the germline J gene. The data stem from a study of tissue T cells after allogeneic stem cell transplantation. Overall study results and limits: Some tissue clones might be persisting host cells; their alloreactivity or antigen specificity was not determined. Only a limited share of tissue TCRs appeared in blood or spleen. Across patients, clones rarely overlapped, yet motif clusters were shared tissue-specifically.

Noted time point: mouse harvest day 7 after allogeneic transplant. The graft held 10^6 splenic CD5+ T cells and 10^7 T-cell-depleted bone marrow cells. Tissues came from B6→BALB/c major-mismatch GVHD mice at day 7 or 14. Sequencing was performed with immunoSEQ multiplex PCR; in TCRdb, only in-frame clones are kept and a portion is missing. Altogether approximately 5,400 clones are present, roughly 56% being singletons, with the ten largest covering 7% to 10%. V shed 6 bases and J shed 4 bases, with 10 bases lying between them. There are 12 residues in the CDR3. Germline CDR1 is SGHND and CDR2 is FRSKSL.

Sequencing used gut tissue. This sequence was found in a female BALB/c mouse given C57BL/6 T cells with graft-versus-host disease after an allogeneic hematopoietic cell transplant. The rearrangement uses TRBV15 and TRBJ2-7, with TRBD1 as a possible D gene (5 bases). The CDR3 sequence is CASRSGQYEQYF. CDR3 bases read: TGTGCCAGCAGATCTGGACAATATGAACAGTAC.